The present T cell receptor beta chain was sequenced within a study of blood T cell repertoires in COVID-19. The sample holds one count of this clone. In the source study's methods: Amplification of reference gene primers was used by the study to estimate nucleated cell counts. Assay: immunoSEQ multiplex PCR; the TCRdb copy retains only in-frame clones and omits some. The V and J calls and clone size were taken over from that table, and D and trimming were inferred from the DNA. The sample carries 200,000 to 300,000 clones, around 88% recorded once. Study members were between about 18 and 89 years old and lived in over 20 US regions. Cohorts were assigned according to the clinical history that participants reported. CDR3 length: 15 amino acids.

V gene TRBV1 combines with J gene TRBJ1-6; the D call of TRBD1 is as the table states it, not checked on the DNA. TRBV1 is a listed pseudogene. Sequences were obtained from PBMCs or T cells enriched from blood (not recorded which). This sequence was found in a woman in her 40s with acute COVID-19. CDR3 amino acids: CTSSRGTGYNSPLHF. In nucleotides, the CDR3 is TGCACCAGCAGCCGGGGGACAGGGTATAATTCACCCCTCCACTTT.